Following are 23 T cell receptor beta chains from one sample sequenced in a study of Tregs in tolerant kidney transplant recipients. Libraries were prepared by immunoSEQ multiplex PCR; TCRdb keeps only in-frame clonotypes and omits some of them. The data show tens of thousands of clones, about 83% seen once. Sequencing was performed on CD4+ T cells from blood. These receptors were collected from a human donor in good health.

The rearrangement links TRBV11-2 to TRBJ2-7, with 7 positions matching TRBD1. CDR1 is SGHAT and CDR2 is FQNNGV in the germline V gene. Unmatched junction bases numbered 5, after V lost 5 bases and J lost 1 base. This CDR3 comprises 14 residues. The CDR3 is CASSTRQGSYEQYF. Here the CDR3 DNA reads TGTGCCAGCAGCACCAGACAGGGTTCCTACGAGCAGTACTTC.

The chain combines TRBV10-3 with TRBJ1-1; the D gene is possibly TRBD1 (5 bases). The length of the CDR3 is 14 residues. Germline lookup yields CDR1 ENHRY and CDR2 SYGVKD. V shed 6 bases and J shed 5 bases, with 16 bases lying between them. CDR3 nucleotides: TGTGCCATCAGGGCTACCACCCAGGGAACTGAAGCTTTCTTT. It is translated as CAIRATTQGTEAFF.

This rearrangement joins TRBV6-1 to TRBJ2-3; D is uncertain. The germline gives CDR1 MNHNS, CDR2 SASEGT. V lost 3 bases and J lost 6, with 13 bases in between. This CDR3 is 14 amino acids long. The CDR3 DNA reads as TGTGCCAGCAGTGAGACGAACAAGGGCGATACGCAGTATTTT. Translated: CASSETNKGDTQYF.

V and J are TRBV7-2 and TRBJ2-5; 7 nucleotides match TRBD1. Looked up from germline, CDR1 is SGHTA and CDR2 is FQGNSA. CDR3 length equals 15 residues. V lost 2 bases, J lost 5 bases, and 8 bases stayed unmatched. The CDR3 DNA sequence: TGTGCCAGCAGCTTACAAGACAGGGTAGGGGAGACCCAGTACTTC. The encoded protein is CASSLQDRVGETQYF.

The rearrangement uses TRBV7-2 and TRBJ2-1, with 7 bases identical to TRBD2. The germline CDR1 and CDR2 sequences are SGHTA and FQGNSA. CDR3 size: 16 residues. J gave up 7 bases and V 5 bases, and 14 bases lay outside the gene matches. This CDR3 is CASSPRTQGLKNEQFF. CDR3 bases: TGTGCCAGCAGCCCTCGTACCCAGGGACTAAAGAATGAGCAGTTCTTC.

The chain combines TRBV7-2 with TRBJ1-5; 7 bases are shared with TRBD1. The CDR3 loop spans 17 amino acids. Germline V gene sequence: CDR1 SGHTA, CDR2 FQGNSA. V shed 1 base and J 2 bases; nucleotides not matched to a gene: 8. CDR3 amino acids: CASSLGQGGRGNQPQHF. In DNA, the CDR3 is TGTGCCAGCAGCTTAGGGCAGGGGGGTAGAGGCAATCAGCCCCAGCATTTT.

A word on this clone: Other DNA sequences in the sample encode the same CDR3. CDR3 in amino acids: CASSLTSGESRETQYF. In DNA form, the CDR3 reads TGTGCCAGCAGCTTGACTAGCGGGGAGAGTAGAGAGACCCAGTACTTC. The V and J genes are TRBV27 and TRBJ2-5; 11 positions agree with TRBD2. The CDR3 runs to 16 residues. V lost 6 bases, J lost 4 bases, and 10 bases stayed unmatched. CDR1 is MNHEY, CDR2 SMNVEV, per germline (reference sequence).

Sample share makes this clone medium-sized (0.01 to 0.1%). Other nucleotide sequences from this sample produce the same CDR3. The chain is built from TRBV4-3 and TRBJ2-5, with 10 nucleotides matching TRBD2. V was clipped by 1 base and J by 5 bases; unmatched bases: 7. Looked up from germline, CDR1 is LGHNA and CDR2 is YSLEER. The CDR3 consists of 16 residues. Here the CDR3 reads CASSQGQAGGKETQYF. DNA of the CDR3: TGCGCCAGCAGCCAAGGACAAGCGGGAGGGAAGGAGACCCAGTACTTC.

In this sample, this clone turned up once. The chain recombines TRBV10-3 with TRBJ2-3; TRBD2 aligns across 14 bases. The germline CDR1 and CDR2 sequences are ENHRY and SYGVKD. J lost 2 bases, V lost 6 bases, and 13 bases had no gene match. The CDR3 is 19 residues long. This CDR3 reads CAISRERGTSGGLTDTQYF. DNA of the CDR3: TGTGCCATCAGCCGGGAACGGGGGACTAGCGGGGGCCTCACAGATACGCAGTATTTT.

CDR3 nucleotides: TGTGCCAGCAGGTCTAACACACTAAGTTCCTACGAGCAGTACTTC. It specifies CASRSNTLSSYEQYF. The V gene is TRBV6-6, the J gene TRBJ2-5; no firm D call. Gene TRBJ2-7 matches the end of the DNA better, so the J call may be wrong. The CDR3 has 15 amino acids. CDR1 is MNHNY, CDR2 SVGAGI, per germline (reference sequence).

The chain combines TRBV6-1 with TRBJ2-5, with D unclear. CDR1 is MNHNS and CDR2 is SASEGT in the germline V gene. The V gene lost 6 bases and the J gene lost 7 bases, with 12 bases spanning the gap. The CDR3 consists of 12 residues. In DNA form, the CDR3 reads TGTGCCAGCAGCTCGCGCCCCGGGACCCAGTACTTC. Translation gives CASSSRPGTQYF.

This clone was observed a few times. The gene calls are TRBV18 and TRBJ1-4; D gene uncertain. V gave up 4 bases and J gave up 5 bases, with 8 bases separating them. The germline V gene encodes CDR1 KGHSH and CDR2 LQKENI. The CDR3 totals 13 residues. The CDR3 spells CASSRAYNEKLFF. CDR3 DNA sequence: TGTGCCAGCTCACGGGCCTACAATGAAAAACTGTTTTTT.

J is TRBJ2-7 and V is TRBV5-1; no clear D. Trimming shortened V by 0 bases and J by 5 bases, and 12 bases separated the two germline ends. Germline CDR1 and CDR2: SGHRS and YFSETQ. The CDR3 sequence is 14 residues long. The CDR3 reads CASSLVIDADEQYF. The CDR3 region has the DNA TGCGCCAGCAGCTTGGTTATAGACGCGGACGAGCAGTACTTC.

This sequence joins TRBV5-1 and TRBJ2-3; D is undetermined. Germline V lookup: CDR1 SGHRS, CDR2 YFSETQ. CDR3 length: 14 amino acids. Deletions cut 4 bases from V and 4 bases from J, with 13 bases between. In DNA, the CDR3 is TGCGCCAGCAGCGGTGATAGTGGGGCAGATACGCAGTATTTT. It yields the protein CASSGDSGADTQYF.

The chain employs TRBV14 and TRBJ1-2; TRBD1 is a possible D gene (5 bases). Trimming cost V 1 base and J 4 bases, with 7 bases left between them. CDR1 is SGHDN and CDR2 is FVKESK in the germline V gene. This CDR3 is built from 13 residues. The CDR3 spells CASSQGQSYGYTF. In DNA, the CDR3 is TGTGCCAGCAGCCAAGGACAGTCCTATGGCTACACCTTC.

The chain uses TRBV19 and TRBJ1-1; 7 nucleotides match TRBD1. Per germline, CDR1 LNHDA and CDR2 SQIVND (reference sequence). The V and J ends lost 10 bases and 5 bases, in that order; junction bases with no gene match: 13. The CDR3 is 14 amino acids. The CDR3 here is CATIRRGLWTEAFF. The CDR3 DNA reads TGTGCCACCATAAGAAGGGGGCTGTGGACTGAAGCTTTCTTT.

The genes are TRBV5-1 and TRBJ2-7; 9 nucleotides match TRBD2. Germline assignment: CDR1 SGHRS and CDR2 YFSETQ. The CDR3 runs 13 residues. After removal of 4 bases from V and 3 bases from J, the junction contained 2 bases not matched to a gene. The CDR3 region is CASSASGDYEQYF. The CDR3 DNA follows: TGCGCCAGCAGCGCTAGCGGGGACTACGAGCAGTACTTC.

The sample holds a few counts of this clone. This chain joins TRBV27 and TRBJ2-5, with TRBD1 matching 9 bases. There are 14 residues in the CDR3. The germline gives CDR1 MNHEY, CDR2 SMNVEV (reference sequence). V was pared by 7 bases and J by 1 base, with 4 bases of the junction left unmatched. In nucleotides, the CDR3 is TGTGCCAGCAAGTGGGACAGGGCCCAAGAGACCCAGTACTTC. As protein: CASKWDRAQETQYF.

V gene TRBV29-1 combines with J gene TRBJ1-1; maybe TRBD1 (6 bases). Between the trimmed V and J ends, which lost 7 bases and 10 bases, there was a span of 10 bases. Germline V lookup: CDR1 SQVTM, CDR2 ANQGSEA. This CDR3 comprises 9 residues. DNA of the CDR3: TGCAGCGACAGGGAGGTAGCTTTCTTT. It specifies CSDREVAFF.

The gene calls are TRBV10-3 and TRBJ2-3; 10 nucleotides match TRBD2. The CDR3 has 15 residues. V lost 7 bases, J lost 2 bases, and 6 bases stayed unmatched. Germline lookup yields CDR1 ENHRY and CDR2 SYGVKD. CDR3 sequence reads: CAITQLAGHTDTQYF. Written as DNA, the CDR3 is TGTGCCATCACTCAACTAGCGGGACACACAGATACGCAGTATTTT.

The chain employs TRBV7-2 and TRBJ1-1, with TRBD1 identical over 7 bases. CDR3 length equals 13 residues. The V gene end was trimmed by 6 bases and the J gene end by 1 base; junction bases not matched to a gene: 2. The germline V gene has CDR1 SGHTA and CDR2 FQGNSA. The CDR3 sequence is CASRRQGNTEAFF. In DNA, the CDR3 is TGTGCCAGCAGACGACAGGGGAACACTGAAGCTTTCTTT.

The rearrangement joins TRBV19 to TRBJ2-5, with 10 bases aligning to TRBD1. Germline CDR1 is LNHDA and CDR2 is SQIVND (reference sequence). This CDR3 region has 18 residues. The V segment lost 7 bases and the J segment 4 bases; nucleotides outside the gene matches: 18. In DNA form, the CDR3 reads TGTGCCAGTACATCTTCGGGGACAGGGGTGGGTTTTGGAGAGACCCAGTACTTC. Amino acid sequence: CASTSSGTGVGFGETQYF.

This clone was recorded a few times. The rearrangement links TRBV29-1 to TRBJ2-3; 10 positions match TRBD2. Germline V CDR1 and CDR2: SQVTM, ANQGSEA. CDR3 length: 14 amino acids. V dropped 5 bases and J dropped 6; count of bases not matched to a gene: 8. The CDR3 nucleotides are TGCAGCGTTAAAGGGCTAGCGGGAGTTGATACGCAGTATTTT. This gives the protein CSVKGLAGVDTQYF.